Reported below is one TCR beta chain. The sample originates from a study of blood T cell repertoires in COVID-19. Study as a whole: Italy, Spain and the United States were the sources of the convalescent and acute COVID-19 samples. PBMCs, B-cell-depleted T cells, or T cells were the source of the cDNA or gDNA that made up the material.

Germline V gene sequence: CDR1 MGHRA, CDR2 YSYEKL. The CDR3 runs 15 residues. The germline V and J ends were trimmed by 4 bases and 3 bases, with 12 bases remaining between them. Original data processing: Reference gene primers were amplified, and this amplification served to estimate nucleated cell counts. Sequencing was performed with immunoSEQ multiplex PCR; in TCRdb, only in-frame clones are kept and a portion is missing. V, J and clone size were drawn from that table, and D and trimming were deduced from the DNA. The table has roughly 48,000 clones, around 80% seen once. This sequence joins TRBV4-1 and TRBJ1-4; TRBD1 is a possible D gene (5 bases). This TCR came from an older man with acute or convalescent COVID-19. Sequenced sample: peripheral blood. The CDR3 reads CASSLPGRANEKLFF. Written as DNA, the CDR3 is TGCGCCAGCAGCCTCCCAGGGAGGGCTAATGAAAAACTGTTTTTT.